This T cell receptor beta chain was documented in a study of T cell responses to AZD1222 COVID-19 vaccine. Study-wide context: Timing groups of about 4 and about 12 weeks for second doses were pooled. Findings of the study overall: At 160-218 and 743-854, vaccine-associated CD4 TCRs were dominant, and they spanned spike. Most donors were white British and more were female, and clonal diversity was possibly underestimated. Baseline testing showed seropositivity in only five or six AZD1222 recipients.

Sequenced by immunoSEQ multiplex PCR; TCRdb stores in-frame clones only, minus some. Among about 150,000 clones listed, about 93% were seen once. This clone is medium-sized in the sample. Antigen unknown. Looked up from germline, CDR1 is WSHSY and CDR2 is SAAADI. This CDR3 has 14 amino acids. V shed 8 bases and J shed 0 bases, with 14 bases lying between them. The TCR originated in an adult in good health. Specimen: peripheral blood, collected on day 0 of AZD1222 vaccination. The V and J genes are TRBV10-2 and TRBJ2-7, with a possible D match to TRBD2 (5 bases). The CDR3 sequence: CASRRAASSYEQYF. The CDR3 coding sequence is TGCGCCAGCCGGCGGGCCGCTAGCTCCTACGAGCAGTACTTC.